Each of the 20 T cell receptor beta chains below was sequenced from the same sample in a study of CD8 T cells in Susac syndrome. After extraction with the RNeasy kit, about 0.45 to 1 ug of the RNA was reverse transcribed using random hexamers. TCRdb reprocessed the immunoSEQ multiplex PCR reads via MiXCR and lists one record per CDR3 protein. The data show some 250,000 distinct CDR3 sequences, 90% to 96% seen once. The sequenced material came from CD4+ T cells from PBMCs. The receptors originated from a human donor with Susac syndrome.

This chain joins TRBV11-2 and TRBJ2-3, with 11 bases matching TRBD2. This CDR3 region has 16 residues. V dropped 0 bases and J dropped 1; count of bases not matched to a gene: 0. The germline CDR1 and CDR2 sequences are SGHAT and FQNNGV. For the CDR3, the DNA is TGTGCCAGCAGCTTAGATAGCGGGGGGGGCACAGATACGCAGTATTTT. Translating gives CASSLDSGGGTDTQYF.

The chain joins TRBV12-3 or TRBV12-4 to TRBJ1-3; no clear D gene. The germline V and J ends were trimmed by 3 bases and 8 bases, with 8 bases remaining between them. The CDR3 length is 12 residues. For the CDR3, the DNA is TGTGCCAGCAGTTTTCCGGGATACACCATATATTTT. It encodes CASSFPGYTIYF.

This chain uses TRBV20-1 with TRBJ2-4, with 9 bases identical to TRBD1. CDR3 length: 13 residues. Germline V gene lookup returns CDR1 DFQATT and CDR2 SNEGSKA (reference sequence). After removal of 4 bases from V and 8 bases from J, the junction contained 6 bases not matched to a gene. The CDR3 sequence is CSANVGQGHIQYF. The CDR3 DNA sequence: TGCAGTGCTAACGTGGGACAGGGCCACATTCAGTACTTC.

The chain combines TRBV12-3 or TRBV12-4 with TRBJ2-4; D is uncertain. The CDR3 length is 14 residues. Trimming left V 3 bases short and J 0 bases short, with 6 bases between. CDR3 coding DNA: TGTGCCAGCAGTTTCAGCCCAGCCAAAAACATTCAGTACTTC. It yields the protein CASSFSPAKNIQYF.

The V call is TRBV2, the J call TRBJ1-5, with no clear D. V shed 8 bases and J shed 5 bases, with 13 bases lying between them. This CDR3 is built from 13 residues. Germline V CDR1 and CDR2: SNHLY, FYNNEI. The CDR3 DNA reads as TGTGCCAGCGGGCTAGGCCGGGATCAGCCCCAGCATTTT. Residues: CASGLGRDQPQHF.

This rearrangement joins TRBV29-1 to TRBJ2-1; unclear D gene. This CDR3 spans 13 amino acids. CDR1 and CDR2 from the germline V gene are SQVTM and ANQGSEA. Trimming cost V 7 bases and J 5 bases, with 15 bases left between them. CDR3 coding DNA: TGCAGCGCCGCGACCAGGTTTGACAATGAGCAGTTCTTC. It translates to CSAATRFDNEQFF.

The gene calls are TRBV15 and TRBJ1-2; D is unresolved. The CDR3 has 16 amino acids. V was cut by 3 bases and J by 6 bases, with 20 bases left in between. CDR1 and CDR2 (germline): LNHNV, YYDKDF (reference sequence). The CDR3 is CATSRLRTELEDGYTF. The CDR3 DNA is TGTGCCACCAGCAGGTTACGTACGGAACTCGAGGATGGCTACACCTTC.

This clonotype was seen just once. The chain recombines TRBV12-3 or TRBV12-4 with TRBJ2-3; D unclear. The V end was cut by 11 bases, the J end by 9 bases, with 18 bases between. CDR3 size: 12 residues. CDR3 region: CASATAHSTQYF. In DNA, the CDR3 is TGTGCCTCAGCAACTGCTCACAGCACGCAGTATTTT.

This sequence joins TRBV25-1 and TRBJ1-1; TRBD1 agrees at 7 bases. CDR1 and CDR2 (germline): MGHDK, SYGVNS. The CDR3 is made up of 14 amino acids. J gave up 3 bases and V 4 bases, and 5 bases lay outside the gene matches. DNA of the CDR3: TGTGCCAGCAGTGCGAACAGGGGAGACACTGAAGCTTTCTTT. It translates to CASSANRGDTEAFF.

The chain joins TRBV6-6 to TRBJ1-2, with 7 positions matching TRBD1. V was pared by 6 bases and J by 6 bases, with 7 bases of the junction left unmatched. The CDR3 is 13 residues long. CDR1 and CDR2 (germline): MNHNY, SVGAGI (reference sequence). CDR3 coding DNA: TGTGCCAGCAGCCGGGACAGATCGGATGGCTACACCTTC. It translates to CASSRDRSDGYTF.

The genes are TRBV5-1 and TRBJ2-3; D gene ambiguous. Germline loops: CDR1 SGHRS, CDR2 YFSETQ. The CDR3 has 15 amino acids. V dropped 0 bases and J dropped 1 base, with 9 bases sitting between them. CDR3: CASSLVAWGTDTQYF. DNA of the CDR3: TGCGCCAGCAGCTTGGTTGCTTGGGGCACAGATACGCAGTATTTT.

The chain is built from TRBV4-2 and TRBJ2-7, with 7 bases fitting TRBD2. The CDR3 is 16 amino acids. With V trimmed by 4 bases and J by 0 bases, 9 bases remained unmatched. CDR1 and CDR2 from the germline V gene are LGHNA and YNFKEQ. This chain's CDR3 is CASSLLWLADSYEQYF. The CDR3 nucleotides are TGTGCCAGCAGCCTCCTATGGCTAGCGGACTCCTACGAGCAGTACTTC.

The chain has TRBV30 and TRBJ2-7; D is uncertain. V lost 4 bases, J lost 1 base, and 14 bases lay in between. The CDR3 is 14 residues long. Germline CDR1 GTSNPN, CDR2 SVGIG (reference sequence). CDR3 in DNA: TGTGCCTGGATTTCAGGTTCCAGTTCCTACGAGCAGTACTTC. This translates into CAWISGSSSYEQYF.

The chain is built from TRBV15 and TRBJ2-4; D perhaps matches TRBD2 (6 bases). Germline CDR1 reads LNHNV; CDR2 reads YYDKDF (reference sequence). Trimming left V 0 bases short and J 0 bases short, with 9 bases between. This CDR3 spans 16 amino acids. The CDR3 is CATSRDLGLAKNIQYF. CDR3 nucleotides: TGTGCCACCAGCAGAGATCTGGGACTAGCCAAAAACATTCAGTACTTC.

V gene TRBV27 combines with J gene TRBJ2-6; D is ambiguous. This CDR3 is built from 15 residues. The germline V gene encodes CDR1 MNHEY and CDR2 SMNVEV (reference sequence). V gave up 4 bases and J gave up 3 bases, with 10 bases separating them. This chain's CDR3 is CASSSLGSGANVLTF. CDR3 DNA: TGTGCCAGCAGTTCTCTAGGAAGTGGGGCCAACGTCCTGACTTTC.

The chain has TRBV7-9 and TRBJ2-1; 11 bases are shared with TRBD2. Germline lookup yields CDR1 SEHNR and CDR2 FQNEAQ (reference sequence). V lost 10 bases and J lost 8; bases outside the gene matches: 19. CDR3 length: 17 amino acids. The CDR3 DNA sequence: TGTGCCACCTCCCCCAAGGGGCTAGCGGGAGGATTAGATGAGCAGTTCTTC. Amino acids: CATSPKGLAGGLDEQFF.

As DNA, the CDR3 is TGCAGCGTTGAGGGCGGGAGAGGGGTCGGGGAGCAGTACTTC. It codes for CSVEGGRGVGEQYF. This chain joins TRBV29-1 and TRBJ2-7, with 7 bases matching TRBD2. Per the germline V gene, CDR1 is SQVTM and CDR2 is ANQGSEA. Trimming removed 3 bases from V and 7 bases from J; junction bases left unmatched: 12. This CDR3 region has 14 residues.

V gene TRBV7-2 combines with J gene TRBJ2-1; TRBD2 matches 9 bases. This CDR3 comprises 15 residues. The junction had 7 bases not matched to a gene; V was cut back by 1 base and J by 9 bases. The germline V gene encodes CDR1 SGHTA and CDR2 FQGNSA. This chain's CDR3 is CASSLVAGGPGEQFF. CDR3 DNA sequence: TGTGCCAGCAGCTTAGTGGCGGGAGGGCCTGGTGAGCAGTTCTTC.

This clonotype was detected once. This chain uses TRBV28 with TRBJ2-1; weak D call: TRBD2 (6 bases). Trimming removed 1 base from V and 0 bases from J, with 10 bases in between. Germline values: CDR1 MDHEN, CDR2 SYDVKM. The CDR3 runs 16 residues. CDR3 residues: CASSLSSVGSYNEQFF. CDR3 in DNA: TGTGCCAGCAGTTTATCTAGCGTAGGCTCCTACAATGAGCAGTTCTTC.

V gene TRBV20-1 combines with J gene TRBJ2-7; 7 bases agree with TRBD2. CDR1 is DFQATT, CDR2 SNEGSKA, per germline (reference sequence). V lost 5 bases to trimming and J lost 4 bases; unmatched junction nucleotides: 11. CDR3 length: 14 amino acids. CDR3 coding DNA: TGCAGTGCTCCAGGCGGGAGTTTTGGTTACGAGCAGTACTTC. It encodes CSAPGGSFGYEQYF.